This note documents a single T cell receptor (beta chain) sequence. Its antigen is as yet unknown. The method was immunoSEQ multiplex PCR; TCRdb's version includes in-frame clones alone and lacks a portion of them. The repertoire consists of more than 60,000 clones, with roughly 87% occurring once and the leading ten covering roughly 18%. The CDR3 is 14 amino acids. Germline CDR1 MNHEY, CDR2 SVGAGI. V gave up 6 bases and J gave up 10 bases, with 19 bases separating them. The data are from a study of T cell responses to AZD1222 COVID-19 vaccine. General study findings and limits: Vaccine-related CD4 TCRs covered spike, predominating at 160-218 and 743-854. Researchers took repertoire samples only after the peak T cell response had come.

This receptor was identified in an adult who received the AZD1222 COVID-19 vaccine. The rearrangement links TRBV6-5 to TRBJ2-1, with D possibly being TRBD2 (7 bases). This material consisted of peripheral blood, taken 28 days after the second AZD1222 dose. This CDR3 reads CASRDGGTQGEQFF. The CDR3 nucleotides read TGTGCCAGCAGAGACGGGGGGACACAAGGAGAGCAGTTCTTC.